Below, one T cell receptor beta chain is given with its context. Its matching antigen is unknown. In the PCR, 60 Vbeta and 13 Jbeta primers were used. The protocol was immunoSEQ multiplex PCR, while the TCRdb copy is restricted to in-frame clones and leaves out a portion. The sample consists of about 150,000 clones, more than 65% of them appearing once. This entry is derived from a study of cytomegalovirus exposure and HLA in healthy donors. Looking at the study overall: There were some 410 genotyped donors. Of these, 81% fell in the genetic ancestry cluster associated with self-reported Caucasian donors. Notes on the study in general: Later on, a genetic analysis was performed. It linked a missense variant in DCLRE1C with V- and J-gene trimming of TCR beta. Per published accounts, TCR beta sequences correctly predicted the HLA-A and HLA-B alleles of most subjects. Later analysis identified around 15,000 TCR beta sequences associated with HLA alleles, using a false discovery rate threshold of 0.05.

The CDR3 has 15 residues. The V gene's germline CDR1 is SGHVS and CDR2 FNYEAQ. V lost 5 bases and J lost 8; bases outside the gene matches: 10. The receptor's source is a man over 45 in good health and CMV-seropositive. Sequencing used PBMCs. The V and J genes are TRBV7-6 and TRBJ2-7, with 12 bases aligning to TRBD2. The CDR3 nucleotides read TGTGCCAGCAGCGATAAGACTAGCGGGAGTAGGAAGCAGTACTTC. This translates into CASSDKTSGSRKQYF.